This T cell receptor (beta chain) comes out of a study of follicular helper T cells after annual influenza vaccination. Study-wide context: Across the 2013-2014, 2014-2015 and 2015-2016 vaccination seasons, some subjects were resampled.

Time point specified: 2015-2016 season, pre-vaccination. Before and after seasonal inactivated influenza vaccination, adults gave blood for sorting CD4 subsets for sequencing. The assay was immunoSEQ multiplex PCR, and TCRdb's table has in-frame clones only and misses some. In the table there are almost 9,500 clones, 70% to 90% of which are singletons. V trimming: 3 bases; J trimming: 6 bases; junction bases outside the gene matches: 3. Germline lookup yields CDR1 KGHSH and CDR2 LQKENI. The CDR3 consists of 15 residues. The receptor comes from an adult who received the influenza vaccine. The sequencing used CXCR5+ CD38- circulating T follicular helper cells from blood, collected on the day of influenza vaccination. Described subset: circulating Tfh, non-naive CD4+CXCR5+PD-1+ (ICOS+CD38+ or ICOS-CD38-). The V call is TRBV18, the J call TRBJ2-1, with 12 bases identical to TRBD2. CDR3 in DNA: TGTGCCAGCTCACCGGGACTAGCGGGCTCCAATGAGCAGTTCTTC. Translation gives CASSPGLAGSNEQFF.